These T cell receptor beta chains were read from a single sample in a study of graft-versus-host responses after intestinal transplantation. Profiling relied on immunoSEQ multiplex PCR, and the TCRdb table lists in-frame clones only, not all of them. This table has about 85,000 clones, 75% to 95% appearing once. These receptors lack a known antigen. The input for sequencing was unstimulated CD8+ T cells sorted from spleen or lymph node cells, taken before transplant. These receptor sequences come from a human donor who was the organ donor for an intestinal transplant. CDR3s include the opening cysteine and the closing phenylalanine or tryptophan. Each record gives: V gene, J gene, clone size, D gene, CDR3 DNA, CDR3 protein. The D gene is left open where the match is weak. Size tells how often a clone was seen (once, few, many) or the class of an expanded clone, and some rows leave it out.

v_call: TRBV6-5; j_call: TRBJ2-7; clone_size: .; d_call: TRBD2; cdr3_nt: TGTGCCAGCAGCGGGGGGAACGAGCAGTACTTC; cdr3_aa: CASSGGNEQYF
v_call: TRBV2; j_call: TRBJ2-7; clone_size: .; d_call: .; cdr3_nt: TGTGCCAGCAGTGCGGAGTCTTACACCCCCTACGAGCAGTACTTC; cdr3_aa: CASSAESYTPYEQYF
v_call: TRBV19; j_call: TRBJ1-6; clone_size: .; d_call: .; cdr3_nt: TGTGCCAGTAGGGTGGGACAAAATAATTCACCCCTCCACTTT; cdr3_aa: CASRVGQNNSPLHF
v_call: TRBV1; j_call: TRBJ2-1; clone_size: .; d_call: .; cdr3_nt: TGCACCAGCAGTTTCGGACTACCCTCCAATGAGCAGTTCTTC; cdr3_aa: CTSSFGLPSNEQFF
v_call: TRBV11-2; j_call: TRBJ2-3; clone_size: .; d_call: .; cdr3_nt: TGTGCCAGCAGCTTCGGGGGCACAGATACGCAGTATTTT; cdr3_aa: CASSFGGTDTQYF
v_call: TRBV5-1; j_call: TRBJ1-4; clone_size: .; d_call: TRBD1; cdr3_nt: TGCGCCAGCAGCTATAGACAGGGCGGAGCAACTAATGAAAAACTGTTTTTT; cdr3_aa: CASSYRQGGATNEKLFF
v_call: TRBV11-3; j_call: TRBJ2-7; clone_size: .; d_call: TRBD2; cdr3_nt: TGTGCCAGCGGGGCGGGAGTCATCTACGAGCAGTACTTC; cdr3_aa: CASGAGVIYEQYF
v_call: TRBV5-1; j_call: TRBJ2-7; clone_size: .; d_call: .; cdr3_nt: TGCGCCAGCAGCTTGGTAGACGAGCAGTACTTC; cdr3_aa: CASSLVDEQYF
v_call: TRBV9; j_call: TRBJ2-7; clone_size: .; d_call: TRBD2; cdr3_nt: TGTGCCAGCAGTCCACTAGCGGGAGGACGGTACGAGCAGTACTTC; cdr3_aa: CASSPLAGGRYEQYF
v_call: TRBV7-9; j_call: TRBJ2-1; clone_size: .; d_call: TRBD2; cdr3_nt: TGTGCCAGCAAACTTAGCGGGGGACCTAACAATGAGCAGTTCTTC; cdr3_aa: CASKLSGGPNNEQFF
v_call: TRBV5-4; j_call: TRBJ2-7; clone_size: .; d_call: TRBD2; cdr3_nt: TGTGCCAGCAGTGGCGGGGGGCCCTCCTACGAGCAGTACTTC; cdr3_aa: CASSGGGPSYEQYF
v_call: TRBV9; j_call: TRBJ2-5; clone_size: .; d_call: TRBD2; cdr3_nt: TGTGCCAGCAGTCCTGGACTAGCGGGCCAAGAGACCCAGTACTTC; cdr3_aa: CASSPGLAGQETQYF
v_call: TRBV29-1; j_call: TRBJ2-3; clone_size: .; d_call: TRBD1; cdr3_nt: TGCAGCGTTGAAGAGGGACAGGGCATTACGCAGTATTTT; cdr3_aa: CSVEEGQGITQYF
v_call: TRBV6-4; j_call: TRBJ2-7; clone_size: .; d_call: TRBD1; cdr3_nt: TGTGCCAGCAGTGGAGGACAGGGGGCGACTATCTACGAGCAGTACTTC; cdr3_aa: CASSGGQGATIYEQYF
v_call: TRBV12-5; j_call: TRBJ1-5; clone_size: .; d_call: TRBD1; cdr3_nt: TGTGCTAGTGGTTTGGATCGGGACAGGGGAGAGTATCAGCCCCAGCATTTT; cdr3_aa: CASGLDRDRGEYQPQHF
v_call: TRBV15; j_call: TRBJ2-3; clone_size: once; d_call: .; cdr3_nt: TGTGCCACCAGCGTTAAAGCCGGGACCACAGATACGCAGTATTTT; cdr3_aa: CATSVKAGTTDTQYF
v_call: TRBV7-2; j_call: TRBJ2-7; clone_size: .; d_call: .; cdr3_nt: TGTGCCAGCAGCTTTGGGGGGTCCTACGAGCAGTACTTC; cdr3_aa: CASSFGGSYEQYF
v_call: TRBV5-4; j_call: TRBJ2-3; clone_size: .; d_call: .; cdr3_nt: TGTGCCAGCAGCTTGGGCGGGAACACAGATACGCAGTATTTT; cdr3_aa: CASSLGGNTDTQYF
v_call: TRBV4-2; j_call: TRBJ2-7; clone_size: .; d_call: .; cdr3_nt: TGTGCCAGCAGCCAAGGGCGGTCTAGGAGGGGCGAGCAGTACTTC; cdr3_aa: CASSQGRSRRGEQYF
v_call: TRBV7-9; j_call: TRBJ2-7; clone_size: .; d_call: TRBD1; cdr3_nt: TGTGCCAGCAGCGGGACAGGGGCGAACGAGCAGTACTTC; cdr3_aa: CASSGTGANEQYF
v_call: TRBV15; j_call: TRBJ2-5; clone_size: .; d_call: .; cdr3_nt: TGTGCCACCAGCAGAGAATTGGAGACCCAGTACTTC; cdr3_aa: CATSRELETQYF
v_call: TRBV11-2; j_call: TRBJ1-2; clone_size: .; d_call: .; cdr3_nt: TGTGCCAGCGGTCCCACCTTGGAATATGGCTACACCTTC; cdr3_aa: CASGPTLEYGYTF
v_call: TRBV4-1; j_call: TRBJ1-1; clone_size: few; d_call: .; cdr3_nt: TGCGCCAGCAGCCAAGATGGGACTGAAGCTTTCTTT; cdr3_aa: CASSQDGTEAFF
v_call: TRBV4-1; j_call: TRBJ1-2; clone_size: .; d_call: .; cdr3_nt: TGCGCCAGCAGCCCGGGGACCGTGTGCACCTTC; cdr3_aa: CASSPGTVCTF
v_call: TRBV2; j_call: TRBJ2-5; clone_size: .; d_call: .; cdr3_nt: TGTGCCAGCAGTGTGTCCAGCGGACAGCCAAACCAAGAGACCCAGTACTTC; cdr3_aa: CASSVSSGQPNQETQYF
v_call: TRBV14; j_call: TRBJ1-2; clone_size: .; d_call: .; cdr3_nt: TGTGCCAGCAGCCAAATCCCAGGGAGCTACACCTTC; cdr3_aa: CASSQIPGSYTF
v_call: TRBV7-9; j_call: TRBJ2-5; clone_size: once; d_call: .; cdr3_nt: TGTGCCAGCAGCCTTCACCAAGGTACGACCATCCAAGAGACCCAGTACTTC; cdr3_aa: CASSLHQGTTIQETQYF
v_call: TRBV19; j_call: TRBJ2-1; clone_size: .; d_call: .; cdr3_nt: TGTGCCAGTACGACGCGGGGATACAATGAGCAGTTCTTC; cdr3_aa: CASTTRGYNEQFF
v_call: TRBV5-1; j_call: TRBJ1-1; clone_size: .; d_call: TRBD1; cdr3_nt: TGCGCCAGCAGCTCCCCCGGACAGGGGGACAAGGGGACTGAAGCTTTCTTT; cdr3_aa: CASSSPGQGDKGTEAFF
v_call: TRBV7-3; j_call: TRBJ2-1; clone_size: .; d_call: .; cdr3_nt: TGTGCCAGCAGCTTATGGACGGGCAATGAGCAGTTCTTC; cdr3_aa: CASSLWTGNEQFF
v_call: TRBV6-1; j_call: TRBJ1-1; clone_size: .; d_call: TRBD1; cdr3_nt: TGTGCCAGTCCGGCCGGGACAGAGGCTTTCTTT; cdr3_aa: CASPAGTEAFF
v_call: TRBV30; j_call: TRBJ1-4; clone_size: .; d_call: TRBD1; cdr3_nt: TGTGCCTGGAGTGCCATGACAGGGACGGGAGAAAAACTGTTTTTT; cdr3_aa: CAWSAMTGTGEKLFF
v_call: TRBV5-5; j_call: TRBJ2-1; clone_size: few; d_call: .; cdr3_nt: TGTGCCAGCAGCGTGGGTGGACACGTCCCCGTCAATGAGCAGTTCTTC; cdr3_aa: CASSVGGHVPVNEQFF
v_call: TRBV10-2; j_call: TRBJ2-7; clone_size: .; d_call: TRBD2; cdr3_nt: TGCGCCAGCAGTAGCGGGGACTACGAGCAGTACTTC; cdr3_aa: CASSSGDYEQYF
v_call: TRBV5-1; j_call: TRBJ1-1; clone_size: .; d_call: .; cdr3_nt: TGCGCCAGCAGCTTGGGACAGGAAGCTTTCTTT; cdr3_aa: CASSLGQEAFF
v_call: TRBV2; j_call: TRBJ2-5; clone_size: .; d_call: TRBD1; cdr3_nt: TGTGCCAGCAGTGGACAGGGGGTACAGGAGACCCAGTACTTC; cdr3_aa: CASSGQGVQETQYF
v_call: TRBV27; j_call: TRBJ1-1; clone_size: .; d_call: .; cdr3_nt: TGTGCCAGCATAGGGCCCCGAGGGAGCAACACTGAAGCTTTCTTT; cdr3_aa: CASIGPRGSNTEAFF
v_call: TRBV28; j_call: TRBJ1-1; clone_size: .; d_call: .; cdr3_nt: TGTGCCAGCAGTTTACCTTCTCTCCTCATGAACACTGAAGCTTTCTTT; cdr3_aa: CASSLPSLLMNTEAFF
v_call: TRBV5-8; j_call: TRBJ1-1; clone_size: once; d_call: TRBD1; cdr3_nt: TGTGCCAGCAGCTCGATCAACCGACAGGGCGAGGACACTGAAGCTTTCTTT; cdr3_aa: CASSSINRQGEDTEAFF
v_call: TRBV11-2; j_call: TRBJ2-1; clone_size: few; d_call: .; cdr3_nt: TGTGCCAGCAGCTTATCATTGTCTAGCGACTACAATGAGCAGTTCTTC; cdr3_aa: CASSLSLSSDYNEQFF
v_call: TRBV14; j_call: TRBJ2-7; clone_size: .; d_call: TRBD2; cdr3_nt: TGTGCCAGCAGCCAAGCGTTGGGACTAGCGGGATACGAGCAGTACTTC; cdr3_aa: CASSQALGLAGYEQYF